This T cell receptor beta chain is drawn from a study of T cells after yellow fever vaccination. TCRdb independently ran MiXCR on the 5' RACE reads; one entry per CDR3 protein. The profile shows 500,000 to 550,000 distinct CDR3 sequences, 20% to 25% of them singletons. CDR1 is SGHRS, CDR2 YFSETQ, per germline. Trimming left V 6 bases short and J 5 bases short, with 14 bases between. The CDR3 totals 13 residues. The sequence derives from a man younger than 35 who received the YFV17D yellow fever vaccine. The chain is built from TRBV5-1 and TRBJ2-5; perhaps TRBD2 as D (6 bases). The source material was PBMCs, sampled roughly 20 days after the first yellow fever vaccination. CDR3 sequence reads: CASTAGPEETQYF. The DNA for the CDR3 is TGCGCCAGCACGGCGGGACCTGAGGAGACCCAGTACTTC.